Reported below is one TCR beta chain. This CDR3 region has 16 residues. Germline assignment: CDR1 MDHEN and CDR2 SYDVKM. With V trimmed by 4 bases and J by 3 bases, 11 bases remained unmatched. Source study methods: Amplification with reference gene primers provided the estimates of nucleated cell counts. Data came from immunoSEQ multiplex PCR; TCRdb stores just in-frame clones and leaves some out. V and J calls and clone size are those listed in that table; D and trimming were worked out from the DNA. The profile shows roughly 260,000 clones, approximately 89% of them singletons. This entry comes from a study of blood T cell repertoires in COVID-19. Study details: Sites across the United States, Italy and Spain contributed samples from acute and convalescent COVID-19. The analysed material was cDNA or gDNA that came from T cells, B-cell-depleted T cells, or PBMCs.

Sequences were obtained from peripheral blood. The chain recombines TRBV28 with TRBJ2-7, with 8 nucleotides matching TRBD2. The TCR originated in a woman in her forties or fifties with acute or convalescent COVID-19. CDR3 sequence reads: CASSSPGGRSYYEQYF. In nucleotides, the CDR3 is TGTGCCAGCAGTTCCCCGGGGGGGAGATCGTACTACGAGCAGTACTTC.